The 32 T cell receptor beta chains listed next were all sequenced from one sample in a study of T cells in Graves' hyperthyroidism and ophthalmopathy (dated by TCRdb to between 2018 and 2020). Library preparation used multiplex PCR. TCRdb names Illumina HiSeq 2000 as the instrument used. The TCR beta CDR3 regions were amplified from the RNA transcripts. For the first round of RT-PCR on the TCR CDR3, the HTBI primer set was used together with the Qiagen OneStep RT-PCR kit. TCRdb trimmed public reads at Q25 via fastp, called clones via MiXCR and kept in-frame beta chains. Rows are unified per CDR3 protein, each entry keeping the most common DNA and genes. The sample profile shows hundreds of thousands of distinct CDR3 sequences; around 13% of them were found once. Roughly 10% of the sample goes to the ten largest clones. The material sequenced was blood. The receptor set was obtained from a woman younger than 35 with Graves' hyperthyroidism.

The table lists this clonotype with many counts. This rearrangement joins TRBV6-6 to TRBJ2-7; the D gene is possibly TRBD2 (7 bases). Per germline, CDR1 MNHNY and CDR2 SVGAGI (reference sequence). Between the trimmed V and J ends, which lost 2 bases and 6 bases, there was a span of 23 bases. This CDR3 spans 17 amino acids. Here the CDR3 DNA reads TGTGCCAGCAGTTACGATTGGGGGGGGCGAAGGTCGTCCGAGCAGTACTTC. As protein: CASSYDWGGRRSSEQYF.

This clonotype was recorded a few times. The rearrangement joins TRBV11-2 to TRBJ2-5, with 11 bases aligning to TRBD2. The J segment lost 1 base and the V segment lost 5 bases, leaving 6 bases of the junction unmatched. CDR3 length equals 16 residues. Germline V gene sequence: CDR1 SGHAT, CDR2 FQNNGV. CDR3: CASSRGLAGLQETQYF. The CDR3 DNA follows: TGTGCCAGCAGCCGAGGACTAGCGGGCCTCCAAGAGACCCAGTACTTC.

This clonotype was picked up many times. The chain uses TRBV28 and TRBJ2-1; D is ambiguous. CDR3 length: 12 residues. V dropped 5 bases and J dropped 9 bases, with 11 bases sitting between them. Germline CDR1 MDHEN, CDR2 SYDVKM. In DNA, the CDR3 is TGTGCCAGCAGTGTAATGAGAGCTGAGCAGTTCTTC. Protein product: CASSVMRAEQFF.

The rearrangement uses TRBV14 and TRBJ1-6; D is ambiguous. The V gene lost 1 base and the J gene lost 4 bases, with 11 bases spanning the gap. The CDR3 consists of 16 residues. Germline CDR1 and CDR2: SGHDN and FVKESK. The CDR3 sequence: CASSQAGRGYNSPLHF. CDR3 sequence (DNA): TGTGCCAGCAGCCAAGCCGGTAGAGGGTATAATTCACCCCTCCACTTT.

The rearrangement uses TRBV29-1 and TRBJ2-5; D uncertain. The CDR3 is 12 residues long. Trimming took off 1 base at V and 4 bases at J, with 7 bases between the two ends. Germline lookup yields CDR1 SQVTM and CDR2 ANQGSEA. CDR3 region: CSVEGRRETQYF. The CDR3 DNA sequence: TGCAGCGTTGAAGGAAGGAGAGAGACCCAGTACTTC.

This clonotype has a handful of counts. The chain uses TRBV7-9 and TRBJ1-1, with D maybe TRBD1 (5 bases). Trimming pared 5 bases from V and 1 base from J, leaving 11 bases between. CDR3 length: 14 amino acids. Per the germline V gene, CDR1 is SEHNR and CDR2 is FQNEAQ (reference sequence). CDR3: CASSEVQGNTEAFF. The CDR3 DNA is TGTGCCAGCAGCGAGGTCCAGGGGAACACTGAAGCTTTCTTT.

There are a few counts of this clonotype. The chain employs TRBV6-8 and TRBJ1-3, with D hard to call. The CDR3 sequence is 13 residues long. The germline V gene has CDR1 MNHGY and CDR2 SAAAGT. V was shortened by 5 bases and J by 0 bases, with 5 bases between the two germline ends. CDR3 protein: CASSAFSGNTIYF. In DNA form, the CDR3 reads TGTGCCAGCAGTGCGTTCTCTGGAAACACCATATATTTT.

This clonotype was detected only a few times. V is TRBV28 and J is TRBJ1-2, with D unresolved. V was pared by 5 bases and J by 8 bases, with 15 bases between. Looked up from germline, CDR1 is MDHEN and CDR2 is SYDVKM. This CDR3 comprises 13 residues. CDR3 nucleotides: TGTGCCAGCAGTCCCGGGCCGGGATCGGGCTACACCTTC. Translated, it gives CASSPGPGSGYTF.

This clonotype was seen many times. V gene TRBV13 combines with J gene TRBJ2-3; the D gene is possibly TRBD1 (6 bases). Germline values: CDR1 PRHDT, CDR2 FYEKMQ (reference sequence). The CDR3 has 15 residues. Deletions cut 3 bases from V and 5 bases from J, with 15 bases between. CDR3 in DNA: TGTGCCAGCAGCTTTTGGGTGACAGGTCGAGATACGCAGTATTTT. This codes for CASSFWVTGRDTQYF.

This clonotype was seen repeatedly, ten times or more. The chain couples TRBV6-1 to TRBJ2-3; D is perhaps TRBD2 (6 bases). The CDR3 is 14 amino acids. V lost 7 bases to trimming and J lost 1 base, with 12 bases between them. Germline assignment: CDR1 MNHNS and CDR2 SASEGT. The CDR3 loop reads CASTEGVGTDTQYF. The CDR3 nucleotides are TGTGCCAGCACGGAGGGAGTAGGCACAGATACGCAGTATTTT.

This clonotype was detected ten times or more. J is TRBJ1-1 and V is TRBV20-1; D gene ambiguous. Trimming removed 6 bases from V and 1 base from J, with 9 bases in between. Germline CDR1 reads DFQATT; CDR2 reads SNEGSKA (reference sequence). This CDR3 is 12 amino acids long. The CDR3: CSANKKNTEAFF. CDR3 DNA: TGCAGTGCCAATAAAAAGAACACTGAAGCTTTCTTT.

The rearrangement joins TRBV6-5 to TRBJ2-1, with TRBD2 matching over 11 bases. The CDR3 covers 18 residues. The germline V gene encodes CDR1 MNHEY and CDR2 SVGAGI. J was trimmed by 2 bases and V by 4 bases; bases with no gene match: 10. The CDR3 here is CASSSWTSGSHPYNEQFF. Here the CDR3 DNA reads TGTGCCAGCAGTTCATGGACTAGCGGGTCCCACCCCTACAATGAGCAGTTCTTC.

This clonotype appeared many times. The rearrangement uses TRBV9 and TRBJ2-7; 10 nucleotides align to TRBD1. The CDR3 spans 13 residues. The junction had 4 bases not matched to a gene; V was cut back by 3 bases and J by 7 bases. CDR1 SGDLS and CDR2 YYNGEE come from the germline V gene. As DNA, the CDR3 is TGTGCCAGCAGCGAGACAGGGGGCTGGGAGCAGTACTTC. It is translated as CASSETGGWEQYF.

Many counts were recorded for this clonotype. The CDR3, as DNA: TGTGCCTGGGCCACAGGTACGAACTATGGCTACACCTTC. It encodes CAWATGTNYGYTF. V gene TRBV30 combines with J gene TRBJ1-2, with D possibly being TRBD1 (5 bases). Trimming took 5 bases from V and 2 from J, leaving 12 bases between them. CDR1 and CDR2 from the germline V gene are GTSNPN and SVGIG (reference sequence). The CDR3 extends over 13 amino acids.

This clonotype came up a few times. The chain is built from TRBV30 and TRBJ2-1; D may be TRBD1 (6 bases). V shed 0 bases and J shed 8 bases, with 17 bases lying between them. CDR3 size: 15 residues. Germline values: CDR1 GTSNPN, CDR2 SVGIG (reference sequence). The CDR3 DNA is TGTGCCTGGAGTGTAATTAAAAACCAGGGGCATGAGCAGTTCTTC. Its translation: CAWSVIKNQGHEQFF.

The chain uses TRBV25-1 and TRBJ1-3; D not certain. This CDR3 has 15 amino acids. Trimming stripped 1 base from V and 4 bases from J, with 11 bases between. Germline values: CDR1 MGHDK, CDR2 SYGVNS. As DNA, the CDR3 is TGTGCCAGCAGTGAATTGGGAAGGACCGGAAACACCATATATTTT. Protein product: CASSELGRTGNTIYF.

The chain employs TRBV4-1 and TRBJ2-7; D is perhaps TRBD2 (6 bases). Germline V gives CDR1 MGHRA, CDR2 YSYEKL. The CDR3 totals 16 residues. The germline V and J ends were trimmed by 3 bases and 2 bases, with 17 bases remaining between them. CDR3 sequence (DNA): TGCGCCAGCAGCCACCTAGGGCGGGGACGGGCCTACGAGCAGTACTTC. As protein: CASSHLGRGRAYEQYF.

Only a few counts were recorded for this clonotype. The chain carries TRBV6-2 or TRBV6-3 and TRBJ2-2; 12 nucleotides match TRBD2. Germline lookup yields CDR1 MNHEY and CDR2 SVGEGT. The CDR3 is 15 amino acids. Trimming took 6 bases from V and 6 from J; bases not matched to a gene: 5. For the CDR3, the DNA is TGTGCCAGCAGGCTAGCGGGAGGGCCGGCCGGGGAGCTGTTTTTT. Protein sequence: CASRLAGGPAGELFF.

The sample holds a few counts of this clonotype. The V call is TRBV29-1, the J call TRBJ1-2, with D perhaps matching TRBD1 (6 bases). Deletions cut 5 bases from V and 7 bases from J, with 17 bases between. Germline lookup yields CDR1 SQVTM and CDR2 ANQGSEA. The CDR3 contains 13 residues. CDR3 in amino acids: CSVKGQVYPGYTF. CDR3 DNA: TGCAGCGTTAAGGGACAAGTTTACCCTGGCTACACCTTC.

This clonotype was detected a few times. This sequence joins TRBV7-9 and TRBJ2-4, with unresolved D. The CDR3 loop spans 15 amino acids. The germline gives CDR1 SEHNR, CDR2 FQNEAQ (reference sequence). Deletions cut 5 bases from V and 6 bases from J, with 17 bases between. The CDR3 DNA follows: TGTGCCAGCAGCCACCCCGAGTCTCTACCAAACATTCAGTACTTC. This encodes CASSHPESLPNIQYF.

The chain has TRBV12-5 and TRBJ2-2; 7 positions agree with TRBD1. The CDR3 loop spans 17 amino acids. J lost 5 bases, V lost 0 bases, and 9 bases had no gene match. Germline assignment: CDR1 LGHNT and CDR2 FRNRAP. The DNA of the CDR3 is TGTGCTAGTGGTTTGGTACGAGGGGGCATCGGGACCGGGGAGCTGTTTTTT. Translation: CASGLVRGGIGTGELFF.

The chain recombines TRBV19 with TRBJ2-7; 8 bases are shared with TRBD1. The CDR3 has 14 residues. Germline CDR1 is LNHDA and CDR2 is SQIVND (reference sequence). The trim removed 7 bases at V and 0 bases at J, leaving 5 bases unmatched. CDR3 protein: CASKTDRDSYEQYF. The CDR3, as DNA: TGTGCCAGTAAGACGGACAGGGACTCCTACGAGCAGTACTTC.

The CDR3 here is CSARDPGPGKEKLFF. DNA of the CDR3: TGCAGTGCTAGAGATCCCGGGCCCGGGAAGGAAAAACTGTTTTTT. V gene TRBV20-1 combines with J gene TRBJ1-4; no clear D gene. CDR1 and CDR2 (germline): DFQATT, SNEGSKA (reference sequence). The CDR3 has 15 residues. V lost 0 bases to trimming and J lost 8 bases, with 16 bases between them.

This clonotype was counted many times. This chain joins TRBV20-1 and TRBJ2-3; 10 bases line up with TRBD2. J lost 3 bases, V lost 5 bases, and 8 bases had no gene match. Germline lookup yields CDR1 DFQATT and CDR2 SNEGSKA (reference sequence). This CDR3 comprises 15 residues. This CDR3 reads CSADRLAGPTDTQYF. CDR3 bases: TGCAGTGCTGACAGACTAGCGGGTCCTACAGATACGCAGTATTTT.

In the case of this clonotype: A much larger clone differs by one base, so this may be a read error. The chain couples TRBV5-6 to TRBJ2-1; D unclear. The length of the CDR3 is 16 residues. In germline, CDR1 is SGHDT, CDR2 YYEEEE. CDR3 loop: CASNVKSLSSYNERFF. The CDR3 DNA follows: TGTGCCAGCAACGTGAAGTCTCTCAGTTCCTACAATGAGCGGTTCTTC.

The chain has TRBV4-3 and TRBJ1-2, with D possibly matching TRBD1 (5 bases). Trimming took off 4 bases at V and 6 bases at J, with 15 bases between the two ends. The CDR3 covers 14 residues. Per germline, CDR1 LGHNA and CDR2 YSLEER. The CDR3 DNA reads TGCGCCAGCAGCCCCCCGGCAGGGCCACATGGCTACACCTTC. Translated: CASSPPAGPHGYTF.

This clonotype was counted at least ten times. The chain combines TRBV3-1 with TRBJ1-1; no definite D call. This CDR3 has 13 amino acids. The germline V gene has CDR1 LGHDT and CDR2 YNNKEL (reference sequence). V lost 5 bases and J lost 6, with 13 bases in between. The CDR3 bases are TGTGCCAGCAGCGAAAACAGTAGAGCTGAAGCTTTCTTT. Protein: CASSENSRAEAFF.

This clonotype was seen repeatedly, ten times or more. This chain joins TRBV24-1 and TRBJ1-5, with 7 bases that match TRBD1. From germline, CDR1 is KGHDR and CDR2 SFDVKD. V was clipped by 2 bases and J by 7 bases; unmatched bases: 7. CDR3 length equals 15 residues. The CDR3, as DNA: TGTGCCACCAGTGATTCCAGGGAGGGGGCACAGCCCCAGCATTTT. This sequence encodes CATSDSREGAQPQHF.

J is TRBJ2-1 and V is TRBV6-1; possible D gene TRBD2, 6 bases. Deletions cut 5 bases from V and 4 bases from J, with 18 bases between. CDR3 length: 16 amino acids. Germline V gives CDR1 MNHNS, CDR2 SASEGT. CDR3 sequence reads: CASSWGTPYNYNEQFF. The CDR3 coding sequence is TGTGCCAGCAGTTGGGGGACTCCTTATAATTACAATGAGCAGTTCTTC.

This clonotype was counted many times. The rearrangement uses TRBV10-1 and TRBJ2-5; D uncertain. The CDR3 spans 13 residues. Trimming cost V 3 bases and J 5 bases, with 10 bases left between them. Per germline, CDR1 WNHNN and CDR2 SYGVQD (reference sequence). The CDR3 protein is CASSEYVGETQYF. The CDR3 nucleotides read TGCGCCAGCAGTGAATATGTGGGTGAGACCCAGTACTTC.

The sample holds many counts of this clonotype. The chain recombines TRBV28 with TRBJ2-5; tentative D call: TRBD2 (6 bases). The CDR3 is made up of 15 amino acids. Per germline, CDR1 MDHEN and CDR2 SYDVKM. Trimming took 5 bases from V and 4 from J, leaving 17 bases between them. The CDR3 sequence is CASSLLGGTVETQYF. The DNA of the CDR3 is TGTGCCAGCAGTCTTCTTGGGGGGACGGTAGAGACCCAGTACTTC.

V and J are TRBV4-3 and TRBJ2-2; 7 positions agree with TRBD2. Germline V gene sequence: CDR1 LGHNA, CDR2 YSLEER. The CDR3 has 15 amino acids. V shed 4 bases and J 7 bases; nucleotides not matched to a gene: 9. The CDR3 loop is CASSPGAGDGGELFF. The CDR3 bases are TGCGCCAGCAGCCCCGGCGCGGGGGACGGCGGGGAGCTGTTTTTT.